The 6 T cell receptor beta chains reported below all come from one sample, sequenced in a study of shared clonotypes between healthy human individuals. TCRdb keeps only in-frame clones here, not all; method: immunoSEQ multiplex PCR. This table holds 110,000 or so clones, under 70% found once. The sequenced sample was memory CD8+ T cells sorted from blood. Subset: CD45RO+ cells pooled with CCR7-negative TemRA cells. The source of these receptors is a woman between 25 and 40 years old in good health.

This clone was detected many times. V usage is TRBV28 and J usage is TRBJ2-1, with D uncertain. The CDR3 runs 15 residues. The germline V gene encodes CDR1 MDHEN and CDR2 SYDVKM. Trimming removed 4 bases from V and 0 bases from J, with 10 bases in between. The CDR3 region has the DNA TGTGCCAGCAGTTCTATTCCCAGCTCCTACAATGAGCAGTTCTTC. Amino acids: CASSSIPSSYNEQFF.

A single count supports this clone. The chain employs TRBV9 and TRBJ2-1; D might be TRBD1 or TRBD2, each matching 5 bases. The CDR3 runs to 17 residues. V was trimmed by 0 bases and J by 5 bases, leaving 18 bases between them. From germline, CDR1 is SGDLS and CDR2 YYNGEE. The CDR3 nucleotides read TGTGCCAGCAGCGTAGATCGATCCGGGACCCCCCACAATGAGCAGTTCTTC. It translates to CASSVDRSGTPHNEQFF. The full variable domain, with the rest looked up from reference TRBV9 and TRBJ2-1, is DSGVTQTPKHLITATGQRVTLRCSPRSGDLSVYWYQQSLDQGLQFLIQYYNGEERAKGNILERFSAQQFPDLHSELNLSSLELGDSALYFCASSVDRSGTPHNEQFFGPGTRLTVL.

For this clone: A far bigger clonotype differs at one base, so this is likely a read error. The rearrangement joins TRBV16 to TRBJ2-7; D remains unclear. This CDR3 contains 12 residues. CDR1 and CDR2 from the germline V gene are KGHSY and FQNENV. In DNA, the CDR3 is TGTGCCAGCAGCCAATCTGCCGACGAGCGGTACTTC. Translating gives CASSQSADERYF.

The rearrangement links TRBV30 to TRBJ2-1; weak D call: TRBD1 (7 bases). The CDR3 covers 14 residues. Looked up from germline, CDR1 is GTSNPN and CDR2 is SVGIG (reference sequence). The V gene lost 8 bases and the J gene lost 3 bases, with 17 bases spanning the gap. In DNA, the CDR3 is TGTGCCGGAGGGAACAGGGGATTCTACAATGAGCAGTTCTTC. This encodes CAGGNRGFYNEQFF.

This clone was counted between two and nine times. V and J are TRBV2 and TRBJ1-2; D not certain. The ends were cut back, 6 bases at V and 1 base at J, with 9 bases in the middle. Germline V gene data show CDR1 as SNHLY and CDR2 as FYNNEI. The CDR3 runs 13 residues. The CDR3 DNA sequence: TGTGCCAGCAGCGGAATGAGTAACTATGGCTACACCTTC. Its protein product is CASSGMSNYGYTF.

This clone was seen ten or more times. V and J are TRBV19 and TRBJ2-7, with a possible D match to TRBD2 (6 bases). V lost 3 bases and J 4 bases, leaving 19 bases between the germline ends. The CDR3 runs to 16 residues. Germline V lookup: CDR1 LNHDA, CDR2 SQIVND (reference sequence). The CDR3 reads CASSISFDGSRYEQYF. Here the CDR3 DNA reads TGTGCCAGTAGTATCTCCTTTGACGGGAGCAGATACGAGCAGTACTTC.